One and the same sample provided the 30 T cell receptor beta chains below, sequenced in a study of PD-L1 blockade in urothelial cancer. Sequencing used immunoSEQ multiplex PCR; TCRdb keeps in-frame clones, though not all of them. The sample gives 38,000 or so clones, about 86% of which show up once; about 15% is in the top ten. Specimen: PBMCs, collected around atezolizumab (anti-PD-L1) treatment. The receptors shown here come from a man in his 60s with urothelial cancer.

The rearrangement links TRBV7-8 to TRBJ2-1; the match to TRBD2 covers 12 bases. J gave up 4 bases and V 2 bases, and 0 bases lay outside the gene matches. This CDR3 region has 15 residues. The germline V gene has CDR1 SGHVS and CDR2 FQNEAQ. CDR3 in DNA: TGTGCCAGCAGCTTAACTAGCGGGAGGTACAATGAGCAGTTCTTC. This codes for CASSLTSGRYNEQFF. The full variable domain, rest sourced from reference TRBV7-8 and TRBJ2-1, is GAGVSQSPRYKVAKRGQDVALRCDPISGHVSLFWYQQALGQGPEFLTYFQNEAQLDKSGLPSDRFFAERPEGSVSTLKIQRTQQEDSAVYLCASSLTSGRYNEQFFGPGTRLTVL.

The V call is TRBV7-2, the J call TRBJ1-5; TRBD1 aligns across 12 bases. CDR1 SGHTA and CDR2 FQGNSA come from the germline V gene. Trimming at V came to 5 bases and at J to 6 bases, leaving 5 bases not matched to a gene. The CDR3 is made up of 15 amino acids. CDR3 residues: CASSTGQGAGQPQHF. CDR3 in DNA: TGTGCCAGCAGCACGGGACAGGGGGCCGGTCAGCCCCAGCATTTT. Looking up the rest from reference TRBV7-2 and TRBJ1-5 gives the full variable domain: GAGVSQSPSNKVTEKGKDVELRCDPISGHTALYWYRQSLGQGLEFLIYFQGNSAPDKSGLPSDRFSAERTGGSVSTLTIQRTQQEDSAVYLCASSTGQGAGQPQHFGDGTRLSIL.

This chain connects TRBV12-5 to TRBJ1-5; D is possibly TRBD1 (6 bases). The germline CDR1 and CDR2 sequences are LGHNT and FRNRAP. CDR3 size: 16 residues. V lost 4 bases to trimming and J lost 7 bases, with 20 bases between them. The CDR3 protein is CASGSPRDTHFQPQHF. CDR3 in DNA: TGTGCTAGTGGTTCGCCCCGGGACACACACTTCCAGCCCCAGCATTTT.

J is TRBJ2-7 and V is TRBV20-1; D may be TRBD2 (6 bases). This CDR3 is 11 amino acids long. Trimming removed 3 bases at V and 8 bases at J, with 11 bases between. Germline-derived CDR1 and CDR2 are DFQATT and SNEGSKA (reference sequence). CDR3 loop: CSARGDSQQYF. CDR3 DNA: TGCAGTGCTAGGGGGGACTCCCAGCAGTACTTC.

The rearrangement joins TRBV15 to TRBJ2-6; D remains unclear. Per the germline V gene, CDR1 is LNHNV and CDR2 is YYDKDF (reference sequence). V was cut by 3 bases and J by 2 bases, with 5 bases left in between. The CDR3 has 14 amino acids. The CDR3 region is CATSRRAGANVLTF. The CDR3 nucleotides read TGTGCCACCAGCAGGAGAGCTGGGGCCAACGTCCTGACTTTC.

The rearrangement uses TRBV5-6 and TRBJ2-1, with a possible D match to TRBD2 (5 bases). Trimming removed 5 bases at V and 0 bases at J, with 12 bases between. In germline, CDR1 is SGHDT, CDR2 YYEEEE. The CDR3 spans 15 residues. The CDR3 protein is CASSMTGSSYNEQFF. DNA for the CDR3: TGTGCCAGCAGTATGACGGGAAGCTCCTACAATGAGCAGTTCTTC.

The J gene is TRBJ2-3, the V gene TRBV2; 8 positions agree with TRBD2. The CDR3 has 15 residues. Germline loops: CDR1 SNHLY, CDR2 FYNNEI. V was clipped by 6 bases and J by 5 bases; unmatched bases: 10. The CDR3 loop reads CASSLAGNRVDTQYF. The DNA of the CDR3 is TGTGCCAGCAGCTTAGCGGGGAATAGGGTAGATACGCAGTATTTT.

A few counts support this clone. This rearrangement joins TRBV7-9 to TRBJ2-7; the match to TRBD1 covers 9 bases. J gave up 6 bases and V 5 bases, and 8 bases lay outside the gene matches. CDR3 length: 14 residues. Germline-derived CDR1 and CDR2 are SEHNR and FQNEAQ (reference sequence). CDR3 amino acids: CASSPGTGIGEQYF. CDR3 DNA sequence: TGTGCCAGCAGCCCCGGGACAGGGATAGGCGAGCAGTACTTC.

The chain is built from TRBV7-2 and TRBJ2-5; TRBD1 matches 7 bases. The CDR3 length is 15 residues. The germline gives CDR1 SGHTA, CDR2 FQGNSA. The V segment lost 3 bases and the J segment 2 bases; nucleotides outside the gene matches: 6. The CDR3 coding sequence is TGTGCCAGCAGCTTCAGGACAGGTCCACAAGAGACCCAGTACTTC. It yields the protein CASSFRTGPQETQYF.

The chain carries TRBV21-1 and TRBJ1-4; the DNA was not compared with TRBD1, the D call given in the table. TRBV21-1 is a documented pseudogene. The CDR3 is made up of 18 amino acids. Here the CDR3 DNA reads TGTGCCAGCAGCAAAGTGGGGAGACAGGTGAGTCCTAATGAAAAACTGTTTTTT. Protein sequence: CASSKVGRQVSPNEKLFF.

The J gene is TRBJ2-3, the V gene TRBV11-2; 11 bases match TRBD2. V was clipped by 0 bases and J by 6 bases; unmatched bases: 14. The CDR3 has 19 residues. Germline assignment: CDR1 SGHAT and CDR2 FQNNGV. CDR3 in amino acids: CASSLDPLGSGGAKDTQYF. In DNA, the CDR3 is TGTGCCAGCAGCTTAGATCCCCTCGGTAGCGGGGGGGCTAAGGATACGCAGTATTTT.

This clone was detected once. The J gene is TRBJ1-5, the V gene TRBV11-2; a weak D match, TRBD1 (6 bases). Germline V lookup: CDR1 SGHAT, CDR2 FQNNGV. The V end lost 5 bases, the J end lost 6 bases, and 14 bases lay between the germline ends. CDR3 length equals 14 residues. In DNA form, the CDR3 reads TGTGCCAGCAGCCCAGCAGGGGCAGGTCAGCCCCAGCATTTT. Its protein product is CASSPAGAGQPQHF.

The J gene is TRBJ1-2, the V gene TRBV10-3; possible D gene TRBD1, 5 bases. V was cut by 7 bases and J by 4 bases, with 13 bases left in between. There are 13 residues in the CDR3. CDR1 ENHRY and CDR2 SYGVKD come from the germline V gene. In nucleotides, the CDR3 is TGTGCCATCAAGGTCGGCGGGGGCTATGGCTACACCTTC. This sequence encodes CAIKVGGGYGYTF.

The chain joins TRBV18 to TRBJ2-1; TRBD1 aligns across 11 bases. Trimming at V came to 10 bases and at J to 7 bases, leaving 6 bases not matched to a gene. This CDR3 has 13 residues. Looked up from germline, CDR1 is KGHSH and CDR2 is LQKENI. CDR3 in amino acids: CATGQGALNEQFF. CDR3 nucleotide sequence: TGTGCCACCGGACAGGGGGCATTAAATGAGCAGTTCTTC.

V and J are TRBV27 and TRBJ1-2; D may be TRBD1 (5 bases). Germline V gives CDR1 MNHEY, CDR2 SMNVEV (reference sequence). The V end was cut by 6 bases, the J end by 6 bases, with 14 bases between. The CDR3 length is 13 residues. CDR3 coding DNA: TGTGCCAGCAGCACAATAACAGGAAATGGCTACACCTTC. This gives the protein CASSTITGNGYTF.

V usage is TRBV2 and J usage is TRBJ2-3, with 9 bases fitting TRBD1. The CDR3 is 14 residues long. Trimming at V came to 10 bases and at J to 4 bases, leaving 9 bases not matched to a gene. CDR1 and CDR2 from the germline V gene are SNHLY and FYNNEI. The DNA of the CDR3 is TGTGCCACCGCTCCGGGACAGGGTCCAGATACGCAGTATTTT. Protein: CATAPGQGPDTQYF.

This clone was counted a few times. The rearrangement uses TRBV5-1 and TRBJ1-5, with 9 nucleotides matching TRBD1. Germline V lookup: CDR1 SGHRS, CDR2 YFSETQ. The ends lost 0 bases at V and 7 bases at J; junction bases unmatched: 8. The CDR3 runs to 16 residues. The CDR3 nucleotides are TGCGCCAGCAGCTTGGGGGTACAGGGGGCTGGACAGCCCCAGCATTTT. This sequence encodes CASSLGVQGAGQPQHF.

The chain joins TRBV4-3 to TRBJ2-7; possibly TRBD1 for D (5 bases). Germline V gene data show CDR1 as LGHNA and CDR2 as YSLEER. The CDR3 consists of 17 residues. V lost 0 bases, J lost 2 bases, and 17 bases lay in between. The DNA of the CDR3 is TGCGCCAGCAGCCAAGAGCTTAACACAGGCCTGCCCTACGAGCAGTACTTC. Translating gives CASSQELNTGLPYEQYF.

CDR3 coding DNA: TGCGCCAGCAGCCAAGAGCCACCGGGACAGGGCCCCTTGAACACTGAAGCTTTCTTT. Amino acids: CASSQEPPGQGPLNTEAFF. This sequence joins TRBV4-1 and TRBJ1-1, with 9 bases lining up with TRBD1. CDR1 is MGHRA and CDR2 is YSYEKL in the germline V gene. The length of the CDR3 is 19 residues. With V trimmed by 0 bases and J by 0 bases, 11 bases remained unmatched.

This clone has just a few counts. CDR3 amino acids: CASSLSRGTYGYTF. The CDR3 region has the DNA TGTGCCAGCAGTTTATCGAGAGGAACCTATGGCTACACCTTC. V gene TRBV28 combines with J gene TRBJ1-2; D unresolved. Trimming shortened V by 1 base and J by 4 bases, and 10 bases separated the two germline ends. The V gene's germline CDR1 is MDHEN and CDR2 SYDVKM. CDR3 length: 14 residues.

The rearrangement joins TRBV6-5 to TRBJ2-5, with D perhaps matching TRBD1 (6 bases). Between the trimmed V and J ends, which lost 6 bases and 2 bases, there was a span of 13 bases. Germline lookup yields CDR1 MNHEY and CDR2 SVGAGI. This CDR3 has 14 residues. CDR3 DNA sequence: TGTGCCAGCAGAATGGACAGATTACAAGAGACCCAGTACTTC. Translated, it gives CASRMDRLQETQYF.

CDR3 nucleotides: TGTGCCATTACACCGGGACAAGCCAACGTCCTGACTTTC. It specifies CAITPGQANVLTF. This rearrangement joins TRBV6-6 to TRBJ2-6, with TRBD1 as a possible D gene (6 bases). The CDR3 has 13 amino acids. The V gene lost 10 bases and the J gene lost 7 bases, with 14 bases spanning the gap. Germline CDR1 is MNHNY and CDR2 is SVGAGI (reference sequence).

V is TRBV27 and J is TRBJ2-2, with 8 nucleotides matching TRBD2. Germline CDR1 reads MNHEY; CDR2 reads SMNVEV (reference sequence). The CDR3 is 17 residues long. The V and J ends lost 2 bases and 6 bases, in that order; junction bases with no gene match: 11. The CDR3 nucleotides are TGTGCCAGCAGTTTAGAATGGCGGGTAGCGGGGCCCGGGGAGCTGTTTTTT. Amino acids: CASSLEWRVAGPGELFF.

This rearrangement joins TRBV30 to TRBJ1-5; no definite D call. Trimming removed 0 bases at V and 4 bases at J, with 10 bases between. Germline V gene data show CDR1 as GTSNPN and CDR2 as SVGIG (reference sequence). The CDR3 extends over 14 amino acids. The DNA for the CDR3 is TGTGCCTGGAGTGTACAGACGAATAATCAGCCCCAGCATTTT. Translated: CAWSVQTNNQPQHF.

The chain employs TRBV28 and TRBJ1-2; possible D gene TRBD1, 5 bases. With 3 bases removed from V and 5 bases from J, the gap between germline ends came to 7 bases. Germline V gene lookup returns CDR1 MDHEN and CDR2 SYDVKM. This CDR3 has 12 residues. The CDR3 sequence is CASSFKGYGYTF. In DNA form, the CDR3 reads TGTGCCAGCAGTTTTAAGGGGTATGGCTACACCTTC.

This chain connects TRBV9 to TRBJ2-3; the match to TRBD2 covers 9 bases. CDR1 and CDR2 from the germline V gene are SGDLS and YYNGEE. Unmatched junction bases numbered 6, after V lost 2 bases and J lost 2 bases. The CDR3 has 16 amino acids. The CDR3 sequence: CASSVERGAYTDTQYF. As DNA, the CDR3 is TGTGCCAGCAGCGTCGAGCGGGGGGCTTACACAGATACGCAGTATTTT.

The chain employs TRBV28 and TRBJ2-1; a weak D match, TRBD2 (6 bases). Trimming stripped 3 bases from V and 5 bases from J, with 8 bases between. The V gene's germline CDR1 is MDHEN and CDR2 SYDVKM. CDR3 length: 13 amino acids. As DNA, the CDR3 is TGTGCCAGCAGTTTTACTAGCCACAATGAGCAGTTCTTC. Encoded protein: CASSFTSHNEQFF.

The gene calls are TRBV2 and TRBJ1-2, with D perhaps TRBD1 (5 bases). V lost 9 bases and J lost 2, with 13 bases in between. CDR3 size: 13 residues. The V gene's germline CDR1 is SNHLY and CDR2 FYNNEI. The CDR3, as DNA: TGTGCCAGGGGGGGAGGGAAGAACTATGGCTACACCTTC. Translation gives CARGGGKNYGYTF.

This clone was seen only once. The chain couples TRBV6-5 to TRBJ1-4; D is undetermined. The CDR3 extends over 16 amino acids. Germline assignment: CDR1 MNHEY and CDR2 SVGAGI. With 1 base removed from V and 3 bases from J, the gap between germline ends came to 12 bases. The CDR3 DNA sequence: TGTGCCAGCAGTTACTTGGCCAGAAACCCTAATGAAAAACTGTTTTTT. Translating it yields CASSYLARNPNEKLFF.

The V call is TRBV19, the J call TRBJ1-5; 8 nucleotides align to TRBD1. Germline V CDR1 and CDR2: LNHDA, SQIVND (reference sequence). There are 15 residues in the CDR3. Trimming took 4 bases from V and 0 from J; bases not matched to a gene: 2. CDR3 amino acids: CASSRTGGSNQPQHF. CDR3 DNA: TGTGCCAGTAGTAGAACAGGGGGTAGCAATCAGCCCCAGCATTTT.